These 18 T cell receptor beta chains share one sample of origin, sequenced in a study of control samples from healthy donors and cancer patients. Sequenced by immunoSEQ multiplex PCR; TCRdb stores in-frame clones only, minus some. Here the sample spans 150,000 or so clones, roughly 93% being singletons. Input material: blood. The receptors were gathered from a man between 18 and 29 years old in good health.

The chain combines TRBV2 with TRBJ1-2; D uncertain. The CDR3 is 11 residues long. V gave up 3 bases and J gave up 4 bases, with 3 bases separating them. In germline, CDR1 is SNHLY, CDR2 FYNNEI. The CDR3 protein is CASSDSYGYTF. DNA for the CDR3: TGTGCCAGCAGTGACAGCTATGGCTACACCTTC.

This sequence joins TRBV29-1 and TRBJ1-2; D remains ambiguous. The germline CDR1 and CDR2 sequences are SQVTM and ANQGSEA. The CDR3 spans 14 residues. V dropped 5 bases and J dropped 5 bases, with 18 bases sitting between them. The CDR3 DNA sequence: TGCAGCGTTTTTAGACCGCTGACGGAGTATGGCTACACCTTC. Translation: CSVFRPLTEYGYTF.

CDR3: CAWITGASSYNEQFF. The CDR3 DNA reads TGTGCCTGGATCACGGGCGCGAGCTCCTACAATGAGCAGTTCTTC. This chain joins TRBV2 and TRBJ2-1; D remains unclear. Germline assignment: CDR1 SNHLY and CDR2 FYNNEI. V was clipped by 11 bases and J by 0 bases, with 17 bases between them. The CDR3 runs to 15 residues. Full variable domain (remainder filled in from reference TRBV2 and TRBJ2-1): EPEVTQTPSHQVTQMGQEVILRCVPISNHLYFYWYRQILGQKVEFLVSFYNNEISEKSEIFDDQFSVERPDGSNFTLKIRSTKLEDSAMYFCAWITGASSYNEQFFGPGTRLTVL.

In DNA, the CDR3 is TGTGCCAGCGAGGGCCTGAACACTGAAGCTTTCTTT. Translating gives CASEGLNTEAFF. The chain joins TRBV19 to TRBJ1-1; D is ambiguous. Germline assignment: CDR1 LNHDA and CDR2 SQIVND (reference sequence). Trimming took off 9 bases at V and 0 bases at J, with 8 bases between the two ends. The CDR3 has 12 amino acids.

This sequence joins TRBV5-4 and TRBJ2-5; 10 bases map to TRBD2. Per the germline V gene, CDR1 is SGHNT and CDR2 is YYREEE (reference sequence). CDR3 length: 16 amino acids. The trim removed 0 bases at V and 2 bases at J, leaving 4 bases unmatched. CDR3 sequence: CASSLGGLAVQETQYF. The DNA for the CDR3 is TGTGCCAGCAGCTTGGGCGGACTAGCGGTTCAAGAGACCCAGTACTTC.

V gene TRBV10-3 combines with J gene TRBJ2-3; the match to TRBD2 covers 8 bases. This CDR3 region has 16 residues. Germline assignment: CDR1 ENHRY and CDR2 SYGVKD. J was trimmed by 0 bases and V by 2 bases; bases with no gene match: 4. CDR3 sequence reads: CAISEGLAISTDTQYF. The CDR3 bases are TGTGCCATCAGTGAGGGACTAGCTATAAGCACAGATACGCAGTATTTT.

The DNA for the CDR3 is TGCAGCGTTGCAATGCCCACAGATACGCAGTATTTT. Its translation is CSVAMPTDTQYF. This rearrangement joins TRBV29-1 to TRBJ2-3, with D hard to call. The germline gives CDR1 SQVTM, CDR2 ANQGSEA. The V end lost 4 bases, the J end lost 2 bases, and 7 bases lay between the germline ends. CDR3 size: 12 residues.

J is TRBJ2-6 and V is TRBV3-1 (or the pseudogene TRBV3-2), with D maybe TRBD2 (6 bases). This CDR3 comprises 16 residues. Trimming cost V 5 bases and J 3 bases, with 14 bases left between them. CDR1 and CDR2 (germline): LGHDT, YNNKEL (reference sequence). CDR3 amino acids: CASSSKSGLGANVLTF. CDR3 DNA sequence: TGTGCCAGCAGCTCCAAGTCGGGACTTGGGGCCAACGTCCTGACTTTC.

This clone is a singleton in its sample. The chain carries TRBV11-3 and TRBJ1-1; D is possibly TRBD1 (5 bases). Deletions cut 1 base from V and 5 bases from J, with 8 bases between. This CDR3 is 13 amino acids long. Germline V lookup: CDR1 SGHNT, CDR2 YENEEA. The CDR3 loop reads CASSLAGRTEAFF. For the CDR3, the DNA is TGTGCCAGCAGCTTAGCAGGGAGGACTGAAGCTTTCTTT.

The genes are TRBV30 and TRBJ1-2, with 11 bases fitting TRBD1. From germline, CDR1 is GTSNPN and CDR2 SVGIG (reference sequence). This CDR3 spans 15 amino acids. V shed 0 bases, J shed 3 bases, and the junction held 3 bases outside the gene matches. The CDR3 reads CAWSVRGQGDYGYTF. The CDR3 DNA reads TGTGCCTGGAGTGTACGGGGACAGGGGGACTATGGCTACACCTTC.

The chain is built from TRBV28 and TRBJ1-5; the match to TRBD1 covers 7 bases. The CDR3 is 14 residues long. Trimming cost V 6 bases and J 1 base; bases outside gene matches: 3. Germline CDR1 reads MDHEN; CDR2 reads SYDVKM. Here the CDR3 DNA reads TGTGCCAGCAGACCAGGGGGGAGCAATCAGCCCCAGCATTTT. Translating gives CASRPGGSNQPQHF.

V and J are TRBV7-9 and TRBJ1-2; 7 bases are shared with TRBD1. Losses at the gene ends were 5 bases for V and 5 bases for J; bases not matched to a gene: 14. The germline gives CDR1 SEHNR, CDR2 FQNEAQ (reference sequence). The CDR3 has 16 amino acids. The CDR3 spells CASSLSRQGFSYGYTF. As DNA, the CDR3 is TGTGCCAGCAGCCTTAGCCGACAGGGATTCTCTTATGGCTACACCTTC.

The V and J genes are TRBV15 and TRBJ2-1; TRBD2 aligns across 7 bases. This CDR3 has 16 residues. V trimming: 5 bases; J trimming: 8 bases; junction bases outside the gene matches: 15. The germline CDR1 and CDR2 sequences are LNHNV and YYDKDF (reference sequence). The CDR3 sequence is CATSRLREGLGDEQFF. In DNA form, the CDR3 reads TGTGCCACCAGCCGCCTTAGGGAGGGCCTAGGAGATGAGCAGTTCTTC.

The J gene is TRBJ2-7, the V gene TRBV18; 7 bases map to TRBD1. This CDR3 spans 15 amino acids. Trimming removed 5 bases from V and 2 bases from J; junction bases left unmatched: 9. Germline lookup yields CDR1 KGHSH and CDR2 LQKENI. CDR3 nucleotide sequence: TGTGCCAGCTCAGTCGGACAGGCAGAAACCTACGAGCAGTACTTC. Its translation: CASSVGQAETYEQYF.

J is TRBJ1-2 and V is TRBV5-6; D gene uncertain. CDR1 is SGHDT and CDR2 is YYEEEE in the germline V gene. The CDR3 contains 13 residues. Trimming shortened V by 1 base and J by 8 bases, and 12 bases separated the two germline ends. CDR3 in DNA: TGTGCCAGCAGCTTGATGTGGAGGTCAGGCTACACCTTC. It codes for CASSLMWRSGYTF.

The DNA for the CDR3 is TGTGCCAGCAGCCGGATCCAGGTCCCCGACAAGGCTTTCTTT. Translation gives CASSRIQVPDKAFF. The chain has TRBV5-4 and TRBJ1-1; no reliable D call. The V and J ends lost 4 bases and 11 bases respectively, with 21 bases between them. Germline-derived CDR1 and CDR2 are SGHNT and YYREEE (reference sequence). This CDR3 has 14 amino acids.

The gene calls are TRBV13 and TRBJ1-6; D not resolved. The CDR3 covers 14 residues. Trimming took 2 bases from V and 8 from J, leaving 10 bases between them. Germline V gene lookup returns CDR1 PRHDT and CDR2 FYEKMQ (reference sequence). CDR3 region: CASSLMAGDSPLHF. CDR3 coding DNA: TGTGCCAGCAGCTTAATGGCAGGAGATTCACCCCTCCACTTT.

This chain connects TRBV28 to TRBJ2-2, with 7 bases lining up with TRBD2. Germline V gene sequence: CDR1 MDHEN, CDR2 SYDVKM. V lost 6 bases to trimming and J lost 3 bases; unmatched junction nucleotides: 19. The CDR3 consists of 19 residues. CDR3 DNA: TGTGCCAGCAGGTCCCTCAGGTTAGGCGAGCGGGAACACACCGGGGAGCTGTTTTTT. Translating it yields CASRSLRLGEREHTGELFF.